Below are 17 T cell receptor beta chains sequenced from a single sample in a study of T cells in Graves' hyperthyroidism and ophthalmopathy. RNA transcripts were the template for amplifying TCR beta CDR3 regions. The TCR CDR3 was amplified in a first-round RT-PCR using the HTBI primer set. TCRdb itself ran the multiplex PCR reads through MiXCR, one entry per CDR3 protein. This table holds a few hundred thousand distinct CDR3 sequences, 35% to 55% found once. What was sequenced was peripheral blood or thyroid tissue (not recorded which). The receptor set was obtained from an adult woman with Graves' disease, either hyperthyroidism or ophthalmopathy (not recorded which).

Comment on this clonotype: The junction departs from germline at one end; a sequencing error may be responsible. The genes are TRBV13 and TRBJ1-5; D might be TRBD1 (6 bases). Germline V CDR1 and CDR2: PRHDT, FYEKMQ (reference sequence). This CDR3 has 16 amino acids. The CDR3 nucleotides are TGCGCCAGCAGCCAAGATTTGGGGGGCGTGGGTCAGCCCCAGCATTTT. Translated, it gives CASSQDLGGVGQPQHF.

This clonotype was observed many times. The chain couples TRBV11-2 to TRBJ2-6; the D is unclear. The V end was cut by 5 bases, the J end by 0 bases, with 17 bases between. CDR3 length: 18 amino acids. Germline CDR1 and CDR2: SGHAT and FQNNGV. DNA of the CDR3: TGTGCCAGCAGCCCCGGCCCCGCCCCAAGCTCTGGGGCCAACGTCCTGACTTTC. Its protein product is CASSPGPAPSSGANVLTF. Variable domain in full (rest from reference TRBV11-2 and TRBJ2-6): EAGVAQSPRYKIIEKRQSVAFWCNPISGHATLYWYQQILGQGPKLLIQFQNNGVVDDSQLPKDRFSAERLKGVDSTLKIQPAKLEDSAVYLCASSPGPAPSSGANVLTFGAGSRLTVL.

This chain uses TRBV5-1 with TRBJ2-5, with TRBD2 identical over 15 bases. Germline assignment: CDR1 SGHRS and CDR2 YFSETQ. The CDR3 runs 18 residues. Trimming took 2 bases from V and 0 from J; bases not matched to a gene: 5. The CDR3: CASSLRTSGGAHQETQYF. In DNA, the CDR3 is TGCGCCAGCAGCTTAAGGACTAGCGGGGGGGCCCACCAAGAGACCCAGTACTTC.

At least ten counts were recorded for this clonotype. The chain employs TRBV7-3 and TRBJ1-1; D not resolved. This CDR3 has 14 amino acids. With 6 bases removed from V and 6 bases from J, the gap between germline ends came to 17 bases. Germline lookup yields CDR1 SGHTA and CDR2 FQGTGA. CDR3 protein: CASSPMGGEAEAFF. CDR3 nucleotides: TGTGCCAGCAGTCCGATGGGTGGTGAGGCTGAAGCTTTCTTT.

The chain uses TRBV6-6 and TRBJ1-1; the D is unclear. The CDR3 extends over 13 amino acids. The V and J ends lost 3 bases and 3 bases respectively, with 8 bases between them. Germline lookup yields CDR1 MNHNY and CDR2 SVGAGI (reference sequence). The CDR3 DNA reads TGTGCCAGCAGTTATATTGGGGACACTGAAGCTTTCTTT. Protein sequence: CASSYIGDTEAFF.

The chain carries TRBV20-1 and TRBJ1-1, with a tentative D call TRBD1 (5 bases). This CDR3 is built from 13 residues. Germline-derived CDR1 and CDR2 are DFQATT and SNEGSKA (reference sequence). V gave up 5 bases and J gave up 1 base, with 11 bases separating them. As DNA, the CDR3 is TGCAGTGCTCACCCTGACAGGAACACTGAAGCTTTCTTT. Its translation is CSAHPDRNTEAFF.

The J gene is TRBJ1-5, the V gene TRBV29-1; the D gene is possibly TRBD1 (5 bases). Germline CDR1 reads SQVTM; CDR2 reads ANQGSEA. The CDR3 length is 11 residues. The DNA for the CDR3 is TGCAGGGGGGACGGGAATCAGCCCCAGCATTTT. Protein product: CRGDGNQPQHF.

Notes on this clonotype: At one boundary the junction diverges from the germline segment, which might be a read error. The chain is built from TRBV10-3 and TRBJ1-1, with 7 bases that match TRBD1. Looked up from germline, CDR1 is ENHRY and CDR2 is SYGVKD. CDR3 length equals 13 residues. Here the CDR3 reads CTISGTVSTEAFF. In DNA, the CDR3 is TGTACCATCAGCGGGACAGTGAGCACTGAAGCTTTCTTT.

The chain links TRBV7-2 to TRBJ2-3, with TRBD2 matching 7 bases. V was clipped by 5 bases and J by 4 bases; unmatched bases: 18. Germline V gene lookup returns CDR1 SGHTA and CDR2 FQGNSA. The CDR3 spans 18 residues. As DNA, the CDR3 is TGTGCCAGCAGCCCTCTCTCCCGACTAGCACGATTCGCAGATACGCAGTATTTT. Amino acids: CASSPLSRLARFADTQYF.

V and J are TRBV7-8 and TRBJ1-3; possibly TRBD1 for D (5 bases). Trimming stripped 11 bases from V and 5 bases from J, with 16 bases between. The germline CDR1 and CDR2 sequences are SGHVS and FQNEAQ. The CDR3 covers 13 residues. The CDR3 spells CAQPPGLRNTIYF. As DNA, the CDR3 is TGTGCCCAACCACCGGGGCTCCGAAACACCATATATTTT.

The chain combines TRBV2 with TRBJ1-4; tentative D call: TRBD1 (5 bases). Germline loops: CDR1 SNHLY, CDR2 FYNNEI. The CDR3 runs to 14 residues. V lost 9 bases and J lost 5, with 16 bases in between. The CDR3: CASLRGGGNEKLFF. The CDR3 DNA is TGTGCCAGTCTTCGCGGGGGAGGGAATGAAAAACTGTTTTTT.

This clonotype showed up many times. The chain has TRBV7-4 and TRBJ1-2; possibly TRBD1 for D (5 bases). V was trimmed by 6 bases and J by 0 bases, leaving 14 bases between them. Germline assignment: CDR1 SGHVT and CDR2 SQSDAQ. The CDR3 extends over 15 amino acids. The CDR3 reads CASRWGDPANYGYTF. The CDR3 DNA follows: TGTGCCAGCAGATGGGGGGACCCTGCTAACTATGGCTACACCTTC.

This clonotype was recorded many times. The chain links TRBV12-3 or TRBV12-4 to TRBJ1-2; no firm D call. CDR3 length: 12 residues. Trimming left V 6 bases short and J 1 base short, with 6 bases between. The CDR3 loop reads CASSNSNYGYTF. The CDR3 DNA is TGTGCCAGCAGCAACAGTAACTATGGCTACACCTTC.

This clonotype was observed many times. The genes are TRBV7-9 and TRBJ1-3; 9 nucleotides align to TRBD1. CDR1 is SEHNR and CDR2 is FQNEAQ in the germline V gene (reference sequence). V lost 1 base to trimming and J lost 4 bases; unmatched junction nucleotides: 17. This CDR3 spans 20 amino acids. The CDR3, as DNA: TGTGCCAGCAGCTTAGGTTTGAAAGGACAGGGGCGGTCAGGAGGAAACACCATATATTTT. It is translated as CASSLGLKGQGRSGGNTIYF.

The chain combines TRBV7-9 with TRBJ2-7; D gene unclear. Germline lookup yields CDR1 SEHNR and CDR2 FQNEAQ (reference sequence). The CDR3 loop spans 15 amino acids. Between the trimmed V and J ends, which lost 1 base and 7 bases, there was a span of 17 bases. The chain's CDR3 is CASSLGRKRYNEQYF. DNA for the CDR3: TGTGCCAGCAGCTTAGGCCGGAAACGATACAATGAGCAGTACTTC.

This sequence joins TRBV20-1 and TRBJ1-6; TRBD1 matches 9 bases. This CDR3 spans 14 amino acids. V dropped 4 bases and J dropped 7; count of bases not matched to a gene: 5. Germline V gene lookup returns CDR1 DFQATT and CDR2 SNEGSKA (reference sequence). Written as DNA, the CDR3 is TGCAGTGCTAATGGACAGGGGAGAAATTCACCCCTCCACTTT. Its translation: CSANGQGRNSPLHF.

Of note for this clonotype: A junction end diverges from the germline sequence, so it may reflect a read error. The chain recombines TRBV29-1 with TRBJ2-5, with D unclear. CDR1 and CDR2 from the germline V gene are SQVTM and ANQGSEA. The CDR3 runs 13 residues. The CDR3 region is CSVLGLRQATQYF. The CDR3 DNA reads as TGCAGCGTTTTAGGCCTCCGCCAAGCGACCCAGTACTTC.